This T cell receptor (beta chain) was sequenced during a study of blood T cell repertoires in COVID-19. The wider study: T cells, B-cell-depleted T cells, or PBMCs supplied cDNA or gDNA.

In the study's own analysis: For nucleated cells, counts were estimated from reference gene primer amplification. The table came from immunoSEQ multiplex PCR; TCRdb's copy has only in-frame clones and leaves some out. V, J and clone size are those of that table, while D and trimming were read from the DNA. The table includes approximately 69,000 clones, over 70% detected once. Germline V lookup: CDR1 SEHNR, CDR2 FQNEAQ (reference sequence). The V end lost 5 bases, the J end lost 2 bases, and 12 bases lay between the germline ends. This CDR3 contains 14 residues. The clonotype was recovered from a man in his 60s with acute or convalescent COVID-19. Input material: peripheral blood. The V gene is TRBV7-9, the J gene TRBJ1-1; D remains unclear. The DNA of the CDR3 is TGTGCCAGCAGCCTGACTATCGGAAACACTGAAGCTTTCTTT. Protein: CASSLTIGNTEAFF.